This T cell receptor (beta chain) was found in a study of CD8 T cells in ankylosing spondylitis (dated by TCRdb to about 2017). Describing the broader study: To find TCR variants linked to disease, the study profiled T cell receptor beta repertoires in ankylosing spondylitis patients and healthy donors. The whole study cohort included 85 to 120 healthy donors and 25 or so ankylosing spondylitis patients. Peripheral blood samples were taken, and synovial fluid was additionally collected from ankylosing spondylitis patients.

Results the study describes overall, beyond this receptor: The disease-linked clones were reported to be significantly enriched in matched synovial fluid samples from ankylosing spondylitis patients. Some motif variants had previously been reported in the synovial fluid and blood of reactive arthritis patients, which suggests shared mechanisms of disease initiation. A CD8+ phenotype was shown by the disease-linked clones, which were found at relatively low frequencies in peripheral blood. A TCR beta motif of 8 or 9 highly homologous amino acid variants appeared characteristic of blood from ankylosing spondylitis patients.

This clonotype was counted between two and nine times. Its antigen is still unknown. No base-level quality is on record; no much larger clone is a single base apart. Based on the germline V gene, the CDR1 and CDR2 sequences are MGHRA and YSYEKL. V and J lose 0 bases and 2 bases, and a span of 13 bases separates them. From the cysteine through the phenylalanine, the CDR3 covers 16 amino acids. The retained sequence is limited to the CDR3, 48 bases, with the frame set at the first base. The sequencing machine was an Illumina HiSeq 2500. Quantitative 5'-RACE with molecular barcodes was the method used to prepare the TCR beta libraries. The authors' pipeline ran thus. A new computational method based on a probabilistic model of VDJ rearrangement was used to identify disease-linked TCR variants. Starting from the raw public reads, TCRdb applied fastp trimming at Q25, assembled clones with MiXCR and retained in-frame beta chains. Here each entry gathers all rows of one CDR3 protein and keeps the most common genes and DNA. The V and J calls here are based on TCRdb, not the publication. Across this sample there are 300,000 to 400,000 distinct CDR3 sequences, with over 12% seen only once. The ten largest clonotypes hold about 1% of the sample.

Sequencing was carried out using blood, either unsorted or a sorted T cell fraction (not recorded which). The sequence links TRBV4-1 to TRBJ2-5; the D gene is perhaps TRBD1, on 6 matching bases. The source is a male donor with ankylosing spondylitis or in good health (not recorded which). The CDR3 reads as follows: CASSQDGQSRQETQYF. The sequenced DNA: TGCGCCAGCAGCCAAGACGGACAGTCGAGACAAGAGACCCAGTACTTC.